Below, 3 T cell receptor beta chains from the same sample are listed, as sequenced in a study of PD-1 blockade in classical Hodgkin lymphoma. Time point of the sample: cycle 4 day 1 (C4D1), after more than five weeks of nivolumab. Autologous stem cell transplantation was followed by relapse in every patient, and brentuximab vedotin exposure varied. Measured with immunoSEQ multiplex PCR; TCRdb has only the in-frame clones, and not every one. The data hold 43,000 or so clones, with around 78% observed a single time. Here the sequenced sample was peripheral blood mononuclear cells (PBMCs), taken before the fourth cycle of nivolumab. These receptor sequences come from a human donor with classical Hodgkin lymphoma.

This clone was counted between two and nine times. This rearrangement joins TRBV7-8 to TRBJ1-1, with D possibly TRBD1 on 6 matching bases. V lost 8 bases to trimming and J lost 9 bases, with 16 bases between them. CDR3 length: 12 amino acids. Germline V CDR1 and CDR2: SGHVS, FQNEAQ. The CDR3 coding sequence is TGTGCCAGCGGCACTAGAGGGGGGCAAGCTTTCTTT. Translated, it gives CASGTRGGQAFF.

The rearrangement joins TRBV19 to TRBJ2-1; D unclear. Germline CDR1 LNHDA, CDR2 SQIVND (reference sequence). The CDR3 extends over 14 amino acids. Between the trimmed V and J ends, which lost 3 bases and 9 bases, there was a span of 15 bases. The chain's CDR3 is CASSIGAGRGEQFF. The CDR3 DNA reads TGTGCCAGTAGTATTGGCGCAGGCAGAGGTGAGCAGTTCTTC.

This rearrangement joins TRBV9 to TRBJ2-7; 9 bases agree with TRBD1. The ends lost 4 bases at V and 7 bases at J; junction bases unmatched: 12. The CDR3 has 15 residues. Germline V gene data show CDR1 as SGDLS and CDR2 as YYNGEE. CDR3 loop: CASSPTGTGFLEQYF. DNA for the CDR3: TGTGCCAGCAGCCCTACCGGGACAGGGTTTTTAGAGCAGTACTTC. Variable domain in full (rest from reference TRBV9 and TRBJ2-7): DSGVTQTPKHLITATGQRVTLRCSPRSGDLSVYWYQQSLDQGLQFLIQYYNGEERAKGNILERFSAQQFPDLHSELNLSSLELGDSALYFCASSPTGTGFLEQYFGPGTRLTVT.